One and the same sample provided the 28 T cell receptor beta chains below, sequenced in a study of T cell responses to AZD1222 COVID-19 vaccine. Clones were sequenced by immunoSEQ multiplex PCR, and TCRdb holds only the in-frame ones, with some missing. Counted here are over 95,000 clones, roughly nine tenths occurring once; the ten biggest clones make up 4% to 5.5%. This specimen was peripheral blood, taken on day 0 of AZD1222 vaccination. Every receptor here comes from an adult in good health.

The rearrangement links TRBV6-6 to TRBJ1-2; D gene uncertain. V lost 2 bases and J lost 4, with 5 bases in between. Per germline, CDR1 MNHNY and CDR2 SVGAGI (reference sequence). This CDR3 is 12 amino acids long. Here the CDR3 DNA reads TGTGCCAGCAGTTACAGGGCCTATGGCTACACCTTC. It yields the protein CASSYRAYGYTF.

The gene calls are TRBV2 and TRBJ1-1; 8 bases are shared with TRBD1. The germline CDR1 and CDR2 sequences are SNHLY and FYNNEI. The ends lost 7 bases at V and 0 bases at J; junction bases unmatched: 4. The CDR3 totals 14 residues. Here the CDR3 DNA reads TGTGCCAGCACCCGACAGGGGCTGAACACTGAAGCTTTCTTT. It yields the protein CASTRQGLNTEAFF.

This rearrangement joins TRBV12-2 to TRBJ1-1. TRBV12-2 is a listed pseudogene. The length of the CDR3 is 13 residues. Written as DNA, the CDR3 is TGTGCAAGTCGCTTGGAACTGAACACTGAAGCTTTCTTT. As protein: CASRLELNTEAFF.

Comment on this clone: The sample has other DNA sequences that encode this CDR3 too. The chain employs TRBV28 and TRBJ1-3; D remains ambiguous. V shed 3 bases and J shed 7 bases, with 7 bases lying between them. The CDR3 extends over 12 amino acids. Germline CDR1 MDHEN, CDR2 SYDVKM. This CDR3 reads CASSFRGNTIYF. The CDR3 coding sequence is TGTGCCAGCAGTTTTCGTGGTAACACCATATATTTT.

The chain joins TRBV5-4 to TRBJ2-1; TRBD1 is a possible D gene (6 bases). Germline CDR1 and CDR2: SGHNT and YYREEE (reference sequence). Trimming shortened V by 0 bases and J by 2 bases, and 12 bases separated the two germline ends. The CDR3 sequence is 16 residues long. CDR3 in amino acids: CASSLEGGRAYNEQFF. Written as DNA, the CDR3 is TGTGCCAGCAGCTTGGAAGGGGGACGGGCCTACAATGAGCAGTTCTTC. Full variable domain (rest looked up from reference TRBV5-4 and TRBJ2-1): ETGVTQSPTHLIKTRGQQVTLRCSSQSGHNTVSWYQQALGQGPQFIFQYYREEENGRGNFPPRFSGLQFPNYSSELNVNALELDDSALYLCASSLEGGRAYNEQFFGPGTRLTVL.

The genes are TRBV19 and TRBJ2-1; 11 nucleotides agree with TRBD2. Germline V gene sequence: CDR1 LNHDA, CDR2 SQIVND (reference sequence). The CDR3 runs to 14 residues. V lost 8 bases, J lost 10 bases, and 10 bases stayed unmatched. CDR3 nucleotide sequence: TGTGCCAGTCGTCTAGCGGGGGGAACTAGAGAGCAGTTCTTC. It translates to CASRLAGGTREQFF.

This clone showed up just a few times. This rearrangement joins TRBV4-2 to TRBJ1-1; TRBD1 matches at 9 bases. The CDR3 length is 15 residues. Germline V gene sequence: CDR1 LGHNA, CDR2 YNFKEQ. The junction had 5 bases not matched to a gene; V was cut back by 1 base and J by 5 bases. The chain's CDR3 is CASSQVTGGGTEAFF. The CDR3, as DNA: TGTGCCAGCAGCCAAGTGACAGGGGGAGGAACTGAAGCTTTCTTT.

In nucleotides, the CDR3 is TGTGCCAGCAGCGGCGGCCAGGGGGTCGCCGGGGAGCTGTTTTTT. Translating gives CASSGGQGVAGELFF. The genes are TRBV5-4 and TRBJ2-2, with 7 bases identical to TRBD1. The ends lost 4 bases at V and 6 bases at J; junction bases unmatched: 9. Per germline, CDR1 SGHNT and CDR2 YYREEE (reference sequence). The CDR3 is made up of 15 amino acids.

The CDR3 nucleotides are TGTGCCAGCAGCAAAGTGAAAAGGCGGAACACTGAAGCTTTCTTT. Translation: CASSKVKRRNTEAFF. The chain joins TRBV21-1 to TRBJ1-1. TRBV21-1 is a listed pseudogene. The length of the CDR3 is 15 residues.

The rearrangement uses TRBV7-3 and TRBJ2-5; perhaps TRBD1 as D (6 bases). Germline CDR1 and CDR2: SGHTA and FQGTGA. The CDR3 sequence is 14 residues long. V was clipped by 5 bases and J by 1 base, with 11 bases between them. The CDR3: CASSRWGPQETQYF. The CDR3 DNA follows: TGTGCCAGCAGCCGATGGGGGCCCCAAGAGACCCAGTACTTC.

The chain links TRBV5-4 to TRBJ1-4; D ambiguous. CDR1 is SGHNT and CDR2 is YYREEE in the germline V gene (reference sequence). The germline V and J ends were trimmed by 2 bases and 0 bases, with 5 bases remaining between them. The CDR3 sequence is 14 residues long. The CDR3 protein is CASSLGTTNEKLFF. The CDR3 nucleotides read TGTGCCAGCAGCTTAGGAACAACTAATGAAAAACTGTTTTTT.

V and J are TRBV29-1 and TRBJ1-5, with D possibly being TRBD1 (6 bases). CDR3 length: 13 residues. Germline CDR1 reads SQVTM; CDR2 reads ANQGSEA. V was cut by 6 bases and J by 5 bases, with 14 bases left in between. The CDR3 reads CSVAGTIHQPQHF. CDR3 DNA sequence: TGCAGCGTGGCCGGGACAATTCATCAGCCCCAGCATTTT.

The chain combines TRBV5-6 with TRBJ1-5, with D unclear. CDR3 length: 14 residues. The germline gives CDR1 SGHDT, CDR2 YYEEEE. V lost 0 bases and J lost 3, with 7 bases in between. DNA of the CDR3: TGTGCCAGCAGCTTGGAAGGTCTCAATCAGCCCCAGCATTTT. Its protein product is CASSLEGLNQPQHF.

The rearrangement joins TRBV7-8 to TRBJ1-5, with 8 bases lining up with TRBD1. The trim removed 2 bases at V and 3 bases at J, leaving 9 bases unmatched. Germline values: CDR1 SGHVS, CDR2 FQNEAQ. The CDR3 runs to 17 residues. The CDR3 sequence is CASSLRRTDRVNQPQHF. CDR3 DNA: TGTGCCAGCAGCTTAAGGCGAACGGACAGGGTCAATCAGCCCCAGCATTTT. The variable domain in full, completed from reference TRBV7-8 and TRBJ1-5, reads GAGVSQSPRYKVAKRGQDVALRCDPISGHVSLFWYQQALGQGPEFLTYFQNEAQLDKSGLPSDRFFAERPEGSVSTLKIQRTQQEDSAVYLCASSLRRTDRVNQPQHFGDGTRLSIL.

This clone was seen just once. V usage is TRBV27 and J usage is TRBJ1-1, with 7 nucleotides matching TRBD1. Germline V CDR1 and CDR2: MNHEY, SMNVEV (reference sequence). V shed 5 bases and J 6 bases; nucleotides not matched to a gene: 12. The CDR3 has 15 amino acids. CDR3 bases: TGTGCCAGCAGTGCTCTGACAGGGTGGTTTGCTGAAGCTTTCTTT. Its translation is CASSALTGWFAEAFF.

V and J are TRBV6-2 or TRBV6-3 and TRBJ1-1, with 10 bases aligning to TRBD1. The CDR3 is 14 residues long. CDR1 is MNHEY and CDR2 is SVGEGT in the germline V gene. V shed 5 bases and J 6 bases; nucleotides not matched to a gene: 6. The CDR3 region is CASSRQGARSEAFF. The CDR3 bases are TGTGCCAGCAGTCGACAGGGGGCGAGGTCTGAAGCTTTCTTT.

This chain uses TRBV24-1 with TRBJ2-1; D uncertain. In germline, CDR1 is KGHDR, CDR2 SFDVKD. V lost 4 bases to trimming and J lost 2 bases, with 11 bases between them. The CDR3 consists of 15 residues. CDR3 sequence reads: CATSESGPTYNEQFF. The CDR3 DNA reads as TGTGCCACCAGTGAATCCGGCCCGACCTACAATGAGCAGTTCTTC.

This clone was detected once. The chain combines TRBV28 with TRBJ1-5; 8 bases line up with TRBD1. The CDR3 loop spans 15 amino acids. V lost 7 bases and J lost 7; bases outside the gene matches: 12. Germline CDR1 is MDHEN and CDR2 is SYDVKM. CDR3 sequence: CASTPGQGTRQPQHF. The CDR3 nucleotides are TGTGCCAGCACCCCCGGACAGGGAACGAGACAGCCCCAGCATTTT.

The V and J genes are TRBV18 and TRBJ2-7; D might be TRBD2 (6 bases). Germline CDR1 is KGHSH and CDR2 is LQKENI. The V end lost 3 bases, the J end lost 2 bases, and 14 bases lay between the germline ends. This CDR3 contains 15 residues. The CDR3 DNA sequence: TGTGCCAGCTCACCTTCCCGTAGCGGTCCCTACGAGCAGTACTTC. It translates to CASSPSRSGPYEQYF.

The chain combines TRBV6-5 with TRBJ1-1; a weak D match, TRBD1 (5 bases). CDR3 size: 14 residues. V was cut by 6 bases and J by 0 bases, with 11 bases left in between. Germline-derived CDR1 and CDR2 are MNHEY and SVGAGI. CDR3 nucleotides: TGTGCCAGCAGAGGGGTGGGGGTGAACACTGAAGCTTTCTTT. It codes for CASRGVGVNTEAFF.

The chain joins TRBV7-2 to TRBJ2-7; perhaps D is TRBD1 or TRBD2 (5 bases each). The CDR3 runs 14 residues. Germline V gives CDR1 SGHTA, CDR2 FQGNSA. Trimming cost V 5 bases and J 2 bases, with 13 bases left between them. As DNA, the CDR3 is TGTGCCAGCAGCCGGGACGGCAGTACCTACGAGCAGTACTTC. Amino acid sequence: CASSRDGSTYEQYF.

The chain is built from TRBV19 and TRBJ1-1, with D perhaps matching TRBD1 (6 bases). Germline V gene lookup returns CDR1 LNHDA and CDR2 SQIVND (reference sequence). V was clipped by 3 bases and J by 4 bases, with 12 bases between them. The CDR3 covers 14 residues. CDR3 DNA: TGTGCCAGTAGTATTGGGGGGGCTTTCACTGAAGCTTTCTTT. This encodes CASSIGGAFTEAFF.

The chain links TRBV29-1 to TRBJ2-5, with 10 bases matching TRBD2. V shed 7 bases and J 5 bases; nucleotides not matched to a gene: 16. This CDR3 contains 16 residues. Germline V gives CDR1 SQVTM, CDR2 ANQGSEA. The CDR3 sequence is CSADGLAGAYRETQYF. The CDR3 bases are TGCAGCGCCGACGGTCTAGCGGGGGCGTACCGGGAGACCCAGTACTTC.

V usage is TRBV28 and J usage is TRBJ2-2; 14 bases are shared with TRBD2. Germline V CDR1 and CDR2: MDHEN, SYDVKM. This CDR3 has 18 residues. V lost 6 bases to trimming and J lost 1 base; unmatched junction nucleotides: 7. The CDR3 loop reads CASRGLAGDSGNTGELFF. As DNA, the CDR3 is TGTGCCAGCAGGGGACTAGCGGGGGATTCGGGGAACACCGGGGAGCTGTTTTTT.

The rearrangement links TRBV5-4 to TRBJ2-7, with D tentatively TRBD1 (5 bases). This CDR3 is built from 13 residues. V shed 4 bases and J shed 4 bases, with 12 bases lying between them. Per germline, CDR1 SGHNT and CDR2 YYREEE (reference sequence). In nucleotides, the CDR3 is TGTGCCAGCAGCCCCGGACAACCGTACGAGCAGTACTTC. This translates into CASSPGQPYEQYF. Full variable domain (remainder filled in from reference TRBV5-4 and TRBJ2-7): ETGVTQSPTHLIKTRGQQVTLRCSSQSGHNTVSWYQQALGQGPQFIFQYYREEENGRGNFPPRFSGLQFPNYSSELNVNALELDDSALYLCASSPGQPYEQYFGPGTRLTVT.

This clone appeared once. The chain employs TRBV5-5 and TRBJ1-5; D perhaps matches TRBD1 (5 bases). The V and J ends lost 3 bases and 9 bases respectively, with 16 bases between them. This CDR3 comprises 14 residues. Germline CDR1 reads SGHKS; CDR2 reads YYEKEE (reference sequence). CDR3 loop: CASSSDTLKWPQHF. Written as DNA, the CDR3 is TGTGCCAGCAGCTCGGACACCCTTAAGTGGCCCCAGCATTTT.

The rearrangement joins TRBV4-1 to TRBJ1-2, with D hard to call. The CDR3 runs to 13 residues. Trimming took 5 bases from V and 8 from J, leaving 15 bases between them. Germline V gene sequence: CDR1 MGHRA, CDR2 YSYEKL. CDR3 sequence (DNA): TGCGCCAGCAGCGTAGAGGCCACAACGGGCTACACCTTC. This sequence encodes CASSVEATTGYTF.

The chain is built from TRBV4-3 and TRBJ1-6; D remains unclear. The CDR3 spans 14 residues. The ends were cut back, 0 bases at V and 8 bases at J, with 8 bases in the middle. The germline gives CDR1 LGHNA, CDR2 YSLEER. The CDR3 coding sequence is TGCGCCAGCAGCCAAGAGGGATGGGATTCACCCCTCCACTTT. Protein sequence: CASSQEGWDSPLHF.